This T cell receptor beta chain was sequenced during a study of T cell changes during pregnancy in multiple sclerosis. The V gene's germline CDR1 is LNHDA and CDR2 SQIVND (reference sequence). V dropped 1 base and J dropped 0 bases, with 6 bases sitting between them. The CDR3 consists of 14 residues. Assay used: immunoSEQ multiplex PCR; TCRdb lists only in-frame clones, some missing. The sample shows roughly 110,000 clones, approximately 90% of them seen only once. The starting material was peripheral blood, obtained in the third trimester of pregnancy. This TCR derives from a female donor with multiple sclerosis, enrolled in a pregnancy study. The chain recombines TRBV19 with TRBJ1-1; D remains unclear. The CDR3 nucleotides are TGTGCCAGTAGTATAGGGGGAGTGAACACTGAAGCTTTCTTT. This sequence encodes CASSIGGVNTEAFF.